A selection of T cell receptor beta chains follows, all from one sample in a study of PD-L1 blockade in urothelial cancer. Generated by immunoSEQ multiplex PCR, the TCRdb table keeps only in-frame clones and is missing some. The sample has 100,000 to 150,000 clones, 86% seen once. Sequences were derived from PBMCs, sampled around atezolizumab (anti-PD-L1) treatment. These receptors originate from a man aged 45 to 65 with urothelial cancer. The CDR3 runs from the conserved cysteine through the conserved F or W. A D gene is named only where the DNA matches it firmly. Only part of the rows carry a size: once, few, many, or a class if the clone is expanded.

j_call: TRBJ2-7
clone_size: NA
d_call: TRBD2
v_call: TRBV7-3
cdr3_aa: CASSLNGRDEQYF
cdr3_nt: TGTGCCAGCAGCTTGAACGGGAGGGACGAGCAGTACTTC

j_call: TRBJ1-1
clone_size: NA
d_call: NA
v_call: TRBV6-1
cdr3_aa: CASKNRHMNTEAFF
cdr3_nt: TGTGCCAGCAAAAACAGGCACATGAACACTGAAGCTTTCTTT

j_call: TRBJ2-7
clone_size: NA
d_call: TRBD1
v_call: TRBV6-1
cdr3_aa: CASSEKFLQGREQYF
cdr3_nt: TGTGCCAGCAGTGAGAAGTTCCTACAGGGGCGCGAGCAGTACTTC

j_call: TRBJ2-1
clone_size: NA
d_call: TRBD2
v_call: TRBV2
cdr3_aa: CASSATRLAGRGEQFF
cdr3_nt: TGTGCCAGCAGTGCCACGCGACTAGCGGGAAGGGGGGAGCAGTTCTTC

j_call: TRBJ1-3
clone_size: once
d_call: NA
v_call: TRBV5-1
cdr3_aa: CASSLGDTLSGNTIYF
cdr3_nt: TGCGCCAGCAGCTTGGGGGACACTCTCTCTGGAAACACCATATATTTT

j_call: TRBJ1-2
clone_size: NA
d_call: NA
v_call: TRBV4-1
cdr3_aa: CASSQAPVQTTNYGYTF
cdr3_nt: TGCGCCAGCAGCCAAGCCCCGGTACAGACAACTAACTATGGCTACACCTTC

j_call: TRBJ1-1
clone_size: NA
d_call: NA
v_call: TRBV14
cdr3_aa: CASSQISGAMNTEAFF
cdr3_nt: TGTGCCAGCAGCCAGATCAGTGGGGCGATGAACACTGAAGCTTTCTTT

j_call: TRBJ2-5
clone_size: NA
d_call: NA
v_call: TRBV7-9
cdr3_aa: CASSLHGRETQYF
cdr3_nt: TGTGCCAGCAGCCTCCACGGGAGAGAGACCCAGTACTTC

j_call: TRBJ1-2
clone_size: once
d_call: NA
v_call: TRBV19
cdr3_aa: CASSVGTRTGGYTF
cdr3_nt: TGTGCCAGTAGTGTCGGAACCCGGACGGGGGGCTACACCTTC

j_call: TRBJ2-2
clone_size: few
d_call: TRBD1
v_call: TRBV6-4
cdr3_aa: CASSGQDTGELFF
cdr3_nt: TGTGCCAGCAGCGGACAGGACACCGGGGAGCTGTTTTTT

j_call: TRBJ2-7
clone_size: NA
d_call: TRBD1
v_call: TRBV5-5
cdr3_aa: CASSLDRGRMNEQYF
cdr3_nt: TGTGCCAGCAGCTTGGACAGGGGGCGTATGAACGAGCAGTACTTC

j_call: TRBJ1-5
clone_size: few
d_call: TRBD1
v_call: TRBV11-2
cdr3_aa: CASSGTGDYSNQPQHF
cdr3_nt: TGTGCCAGCAGCGGGACAGGGGATTATAGCAATCAGCCCCAGCATTTT